The rows below give T cell receptor beta chains drawn from one sample of a study of T cells after posttransplantation cyclophosphamide. Clones were sequenced by immunoSEQ multiplex PCR, and TCRdb holds only the in-frame ones, with some missing. Observed are about 39,000 clones, no singletons, with the top ten taking approximately 4.9%. Sequenced material: PBMCs. Receptors were obtained from a woman aged 45 to 65 in good health and a related stem cell transplant donor. Each CDR3 is given without its conserved first and last residue.

TRBV10-3	TRBJ1-2	AISESSLGQYPGYT
TRBV7-9	TRBJ1-1	ASSLQAGTEAF
TRBV5-1	TRBJ2-1	ASSLQGGYNEQF
TRBV13	TRBJ1-1	ASSLGTVNTEAF
TRBV9	TRBJ1-1	ASSAVQGTEAF
TRBV4-1	TRBJ2-3	ASSFDGTGAVADTQY
TRBV19	TRBJ1-6	ASSIGQGAGVSPLH
TRBV15	TRBJ2-3	ATSKRQGGTDTQY
TRBV7-3	TRBJ2-1	ASSLGWGGSYNEQF
TRBV6-1	TRBJ1-6	ASTPGTGINSPLH
TRBV7-2	TRBJ2-3	ASSLERGREDTQY
TRBV6-5	TRBJ1-2	ASSRNRGLVYGYT
TRBV5-1	TRBJ1-1	ASSPKTGNTEAF
TRBV27	TRBJ2-7	ATAPSRGEQY
TRBV27	TRBJ2-6	ASSTYRGRVAGANVLT
TRBV28	TRBJ2-7	ASSLSSPGQGSSYEQY
TRBV5-1	TRBJ1-1	ASSLGGGRGTEAF
TRBV5-5	TRBJ1-4	ASSLGLGTGTGSLNEKLF
TRBV27	TRBJ2-3	ASSPPRGSDTQY
TRBV4-1	TRBJ2-1	ASSQVGSYSYNEQF
TRBV6-1	TRBJ2-7	ASRKITGTEQY
TRBV18	TRBJ1-2	ASSPASGTGFLEGYT
TRBV27	TRBJ2-7	ASSWGLSYEQY
TRBV7-8	TRBJ2-7	ASSLVRLYRGPY
TRBV7-9	TRBJ2-2	ASSFPADSNTGELF
TRBV28	TRBJ2-1	ASKGAGQRYEQF
TRBV28	TRBJ1-4	ASSLQRINEKLF
TRBV5-5	TRBJ1-1	ASSLGGQGANTEAF
TRBV7-2	TRBJ2-5	ASSLDYRAVFDQY
TRBV6-5	TRBJ1-1	ASSNRIGAF
TRBV7-9	TRBJ2-2	ASSLSENTGELF
TRBV30	TRBJ2-2	ACSPGQGLGGELF
TRBV7-2	TRBJ2-3	ASSLSRDTQY
TRBV28	TRBJ1-3	ASSLLQGTGNTIY
TRBV19	TRBJ1-1	ASSMQGTTEAF
TRBV21-1	TRBJ1-1	ASSGKGTGIEVAF